These T cell receptor beta chains were read from a single sample in a study of T-cell memory formation after mild COVID-19. TCRdb re-analysed the 5' RACE reads in MiXCR, keeping a single row per CDR3 protein. The sample has about 430,000 distinct CDR3 sequences; more than 20% are singletons. Sequencing was done on a sample of PBMCs or a T cell subset sorted from them (not recorded which). All receptors come from an adult woman who had mild COVID-19 (a few samples of this study predate the infection). Cell type and time point are not known. The CDR3 runs from the conserved cysteine through the conserved F or W. A D gene is named only where the DNA matches it firmly. Part of the rows lack a size; the others show once, few, many or a class for expanded clones.

TRBV12-3/TRBV12-4,-,-,TRBJ1-1,TGTGCCAGCAGTTCGGGACACCTTAACGTGAACACTGAAGCTTTCTTT,CASSSGHLNVNTEAFF
TRBV7-6,TRBD2,-,TRBJ2-2,TGTGCCAGCAGCTTAAGTCGGCTAGCGGGAGGGCCCGGGGAGCTGTTTTTT,CASSLSRLAGGPGELFF
TRBV10-3,TRBD1,once,TRBJ1-5,TGTGCCATCAGCGACAGGGAGAAGAATCAGCCCCAGCATTTT,CAISDREKNQPQHF
TRBV7-8,TRBD2,-,TRBJ2-5,TGTGCCAGCAGCTTAGATAGCGGGAGGGACCTCGGGGAGACCCAGTACTTC,CASSLDSGRDLGETQYF
TRBV2,-,-,TRBJ2-2,TGTGCCAGCAGTACAGTGATGCGAGGCACCGGGGAGCTGTTTTTT,CASSTVMRGTGELFF
TRBV12-3/TRBV12-4,TRBD1,many,TRBJ2-3,TGTGCCAGCAGTTCGGACCCCAGGGGGCTTACAGATACGCAGTATTTT,CASSSDPRGLTDTQYF
TRBV10-3,TRBD1,-,TRBJ2-5,TGTGCCATCAGTGCCCGGACAGGGCCCCAAGAGACCCAGTACTTC,CAISARTGPQETQYF
TRBV12-3/TRBV12-4,TRBD1,-,TRBJ1-5,TGTGCCAGCAGTTTAGCTACAGGGGATCGGCAGCCCCAGCATTTT,CASSLATGDRQPQHF
TRBV6-1,-,few,TRBJ2-1,TGTGCCAGCGGTTGGACAGAGCAGTTCTTC,CASGWTEQFF
TRBV6-1,TRBD1,many,TRBJ1-1,TGTGCCAGCAGTGAGATTGTCGGACAGGCGAACACTGAAGCTTTCTTT,CASSEIVGQANTEAFF
TRBV27,-,few,TRBJ2-2,TGTGCCAGCAGTTCCAACAGGTTGAACACCGGGGAGCTGTTTTTT,CASSSNRLNTGELFF
TRBV7-9,TRBD1,-,TRBJ2-7,TGTGCCAGCAGCCCAGGGACAGGGGAGTACGAGCAGTACTTC,CASSPGTGEYEQYF
TRBV30,-,-,TRBJ1-1,TGTGCCTGGAGTGAGGGGACGGACACTGAAGCTTTCTTT,CAWSEGTDTEAFF
TRBV21-1,-,-,TRBJ2-5,TGTGCCAGCAGCAAATTGCGGGAGGAGACCCAGTACTTC,CASSKLREETQYF
TRBV27,TRBD1,-,TRBJ1-2,TGTGCCAGCAGTTGGACAGGGAATCGAGGCTACACCTTC,CASSWTGNRGYTF
TRBV20-1,-,-,TRBJ1-6,TGCAGTGCTAGAGATCCAGAGACAGCTGGATTTAATTCACCCCTCCACTTT,CSARDPETAGFNSPLHF
TRBV29-1,-,-,TRBJ2-1,TGCAGCGTTGAAGGCGTCCCGGGATCTTCCTACAATGAGCAGTTCTTC,CSVEGVPGSSYNEQFF
TRBV6-2/TRBV6-3,-,few,TRBJ2-7,TGTGCCAGCATGCGGGATACTTCAGGGGAGCAGTACTTC,CASMRDTSGEQYF
TRBV7-6,-,-,TRBJ1-2,TGTGCCAGCAGCTCCAGGGGATTGCAGGGCTACACCTTC,CASSSRGLQGYTF
TRBV6-5,TRBD1,few,TRBJ1-1,TGTGCCAGCAGTCGGGACAGGGGACGGACTGAAGCTTTCTTT,CASSRDRGRTEAFF
TRBV29-1,TRBD2,-,TRBJ2-5,TGCAGCGTTGGAGCAGGTAGCGGGCCTGGAGAGACCCAGTACTTC,CSVGAGSGPGETQYF
TRBV9,TRBD2,-,TRBJ2-3,TGTGCCAGCAGCGCAGCTAGCGGGAGCACAGATACGCAGTATTTT,CASSAASGSTDTQYF
TRBV6-2/TRBV6-3,TRBD2,-,TRBJ2-7,TGTGCCAGCAGTTTACGAGGGAGGGCCCCCTACGAGCAGTACTTC,CASSLRGRAPYEQYF
TRBV3-1,TRBD1,-,TRBJ1-6,TGTGCCAGCAGCCAAGCCACCGGGACAGGGGCGCTTCTCCACTTT,CASSQATGTGALLHF
TRBV20-1,TRBD1,few,TRBJ2-7,TGCAGTGCTACCTCCGGGACAGGGAACTACGAGCAGTACTTC,CSATSGTGNYEQYF
TRBV9,TRBD2,many,TRBJ2-1,TGTGCCAGCAGCGTAGCTTTACTAGCGAGCTACAATGAGCAGTTCTTC,CASSVALLASYNEQFF
TRBV5-1,TRBD1,few,TRBJ1-2,TGCGCCAGCAGCTTGGGGACAGGGAACGGCTACACCTTC,CASSLGTGNGYTF
TRBV4-2,-,few,TRBJ1-1,TGTGCCAGCAGCCAAGATTGGGGGGGCACTGAAGCTTTCTTT,CASSQDWGGTEAFF